This T cell receptor beta chain is drawn from a study of vaccination effects on CD4 cells after COVID-19. Trimming took off 3 bases at V and 10 bases at J, with 13 bases between the two ends. CDR3 length equals 14 residues. The germline V gene has CDR1 SGHDN and CDR2 FVKESK. Pools of viral peptides were used by the ViraFEST assay to expand antigen-specific CD4+ T cells ahead of sequencing. The authors isolated CD4+ T cells after more than eight days of culture. Every participant took two doses of the BNT162b2 or mRNA-1273 vaccine. Every well got around 1.9 million PBMC, which were grown with around 10 IU/ml IL-2 and about 9.2 ug/ml peptides. Note on this clone: Its antigen remains unidentified.

Method: immunoSEQ multiplex PCR; TCRdb's copy keeps in-frame clones and lacks some. The data contain around 65,000 clones, roughly 73% of them singletons. J is TRBJ1-6 and V is TRBV14; the D gene is possibly TRBD1 (5 bases). The source of this sequence is a human donor who received a COVID-19 vaccine. The sample was CD4+ T cells from PBMCs cultured with HCoV-229E spike peptides, taken after COVID-19 vaccination. Here the CDR3 DNA reads TGTGCCAGCAGCCAGCAGGGAGCGCGGTCACCCCTCCACTTT. It specifies CASSQQGARSPLHF.